Listed here are 31 T cell receptor beta chains from one sample, sequenced in a study of blood T cell repertoires in COVID-19. TCRdb keeps only in-frame clones here, not all; method: immunoSEQ multiplex PCR. The sample lists tens of thousands of clones, 85% to 90% occurring once. The sequenced sample consisted of peripheral blood. The receptors originated from a man older than 75 with acute or convalescent COVID-19.

This clone was detected once. The chain couples TRBV5-1 to TRBJ2-1; 11 bases are shared with TRBD2. Unmatched junction bases numbered 3, after V lost 0 bases and J lost 4 bases. Germline V gene sequence: CDR1 SGHRS, CDR2 YFSETQ. The CDR3 covers 16 residues. CDR3 in amino acids: CASSLDGTSGYNEQFF. The CDR3 bases are TGCGCCAGCAGCTTGGATGGGACTAGCGGTTACAATGAGCAGTTCTTC.

This sequence joins TRBV5-1 and TRBJ1-5, with D possibly TRBD1 on 6 matching bases. There are 15 residues in the CDR3. Germline assignment: CDR1 SGHRS and CDR2 YFSETQ. Trimming cost V 4 bases and J 3 bases, with 14 bases left between them. CDR3 region: CASSPAGAVNQPQHF. The CDR3 nucleotides are TGCGCCAGCAGCCCAGCGGGGGCGGTCAATCAGCCCCAGCATTTT.

CDR3 amino acids: CASSLGPRGSTEAFF. Here the CDR3 DNA reads TGTGCCAGCAGCTTAGGCCCCAGGGGGAGCACTGAAGCTTTCTTT. The rearrangement links TRBV7-2 to TRBJ1-1, with 7 bases aligning to TRBD1. Germline V gene lookup returns CDR1 SGHTA and CDR2 FQGNSA. The CDR3 consists of 15 residues. Germline trimming cut 1 base from V and 4 bases from J; bases unmatched to any gene: 6.

The chain employs TRBV5-5 and TRBJ1-1, with no clear D. The ends were cut back, 2 bases at V and 0 bases at J, with 8 bases in the middle. Germline loops: CDR1 SGHKS, CDR2 YYEKEE (reference sequence). The CDR3 loop spans 14 amino acids. The CDR3 protein is CASSFAAMNTEAFF. The CDR3 DNA is TGTGCCAGCAGCTTTGCGGCTATGAACACTGAAGCTTTCTTT. Combining the CDR3 with reference TRBV5-5 and TRBJ1-1 gives the whole variable domain DAGVTQSPTHLIKTRGQQVTLRCSPISGHKSVSWYQQVLGQGPQFIFQYYEKEERGRGNFPDRFSARQFPNYSSELNVNALLLGDSALYLCASSFAAMNTEAFFGQGTRLTVV.

V and J are TRBV4-3 and TRBJ2-3; 16 bases align to TRBD2. Germline V gene lookup returns CDR1 LGHNA and CDR2 YSLEER. After removal of 3 bases from V and 0 bases from J, the junction contained 6 bases not matched to a gene. CDR3 size: 19 residues. The CDR3 nucleotides are TGCGCCAGCAGCCAGGAGGGACTAGCGGGGGGGACCAGCACAGATACGCAGTATTTT. Its translation: CASSQEGLAGGTSTDTQYF.

The CDR3, as DNA: TGCAGCGTTGAAGATCAAAACGGGAGGGTCGGCACTGAAGCTTTCTTT. Translated: CSVEDQNGRVGTEAFF. The chain combines TRBV29-1 with TRBJ1-1, with unresolved D. The CDR3 sequence is 16 residues long. Germline assignment: CDR1 SQVTM and CDR2 ANQGSEA. V lost 0 bases and J lost 4, with 18 bases in between.

The chain carries TRBV9 and TRBJ2-3; weak D call: TRBD2 (6 bases). Trimming removed 1 base at V and 0 bases at J, with 9 bases between. This CDR3 contains 15 residues. CDR1 and CDR2 from the germline V gene are SGDLS and YYNGEE. In DNA, the CDR3 is TGTGCCAGCAGCGTAACGAGCGGGAGCACAGATACGCAGTATTTT. This encodes CASSVTSGSTDTQYF.

The rearrangement links TRBV19 to TRBJ1-2; 9 bases line up with TRBD1. Trimming at V came to 5 bases and at J to 6 bases, leaving 10 bases not matched to a gene. CDR1 LNHDA and CDR2 SQIVND come from the germline V gene (reference sequence). The CDR3 is 15 amino acids. The CDR3 nucleotides are TGTGCCAGTAGTCGTGATACAGGGGGCTGGAATGGCTACACCTTC. Amino acids: CASSRDTGGWNGYTF.

The CDR3 sequence: CASRYTGTGMYEQYF. CDR3 DNA sequence: TGTGCCAGCAGGTACACCGGGACAGGGATGTACGAGCAGTACTTC. V is TRBV6-5 and J is TRBJ2-7; 9 bases map to TRBD1. V lost 6 bases, J lost 4 bases, and 10 bases stayed unmatched. Germline lookup yields CDR1 MNHEY and CDR2 SVGAGI. The CDR3 loop spans 15 amino acids.

The J gene is TRBJ2-2, the V gene TRBV30, with 7 bases matching TRBD2. The V gene's germline CDR1 is GTSNPN and CDR2 SVGIG (reference sequence). The CDR3 spans 15 residues. V was pared by 2 bases and J by 1 base, with 4 bases of the junction left unmatched. CDR3 loop: CAWSLGEGNTGELFF. In nucleotides, the CDR3 is TGTGCCTGGAGTTTGGGGGAGGGGAACACCGGGGAGCTGTTTTTT.

This clone was counted once. The genes are TRBV6-5 and TRBJ1-1, with D hard to call. Germline V gene lookup returns CDR1 MNHEY and CDR2 SVGAGI. V was pared by 6 bases and J by 3 bases, with 14 bases between. The CDR3 contains 14 residues. DNA for the CDR3: TGTGCCAGCAGCCCCCTCGGAGGAGACACTGAAGCTTTCTTT. It translates to CASSPLGGDTEAFF.

The rearrangement joins TRBV3-1 (or the pseudogene TRBV3-2) to TRBJ1-2, with 8 bases identical to TRBD1. Looked up from germline, CDR1 is LGHDT and CDR2 is YNNKEL (reference sequence). J was trimmed by 8 bases and V by 0 bases; bases with no gene match: 11. The CDR3 runs to 16 residues. CDR3 sequence (DNA): TGTGCCAGCAGCCAAGATGACCCGCGGACAGGGTACGGCTACACCTTC. Encoded protein: CASSQDDPRTGYGYTF.

J is TRBJ1-5 and V is TRBV12-5, with unresolved D. The germline CDR1 and CDR2 sequences are LGHNT and FRNRAP. CDR3 length equals 12 residues. Trimming removed 3 bases from V and 3 bases from J, with 3 bases in between. The CDR3 DNA reads as TGTGCTAGTGGTTTTATCAATCAGCCCCAGCATTTT. Protein sequence: CASGFINQPQHF.

This chain connects TRBV18 to TRBJ2-3; possibly TRBD1 for D (6 bases). V dropped 3 bases and J dropped 2 bases, with 18 bases sitting between them. Germline V lookup: CDR1 KGHSH, CDR2 LQKENI. The CDR3 has 17 amino acids. The CDR3 sequence is CASSPPRTAAYTDTQYF. For the CDR3, the DNA is TGTGCCAGCTCACCGCCTCGGACAGCAGCATACACAGATACGCAGTATTTT.

V and J are TRBV11-3 and TRBJ1-2; D is uncertain. The CDR3 runs to 13 residues. V gave up 1 base and J gave up 0 bases, with 3 bases separating them. The V gene's germline CDR1 is SGHNT and CDR2 YENEEA. CDR3 coding DNA: TGTGCCAGCAGCTTAGTAGCTAACTATGGCTACACCTTC. Translated, it gives CASSLVANYGYTF.

The chain has TRBV12-3 or TRBV12-4 and TRBJ2-1, with 7 positions matching TRBD1. The CDR3 consists of 11 residues. Trimming cost V 5 bases and J 11 bases; bases outside gene matches: 3. The CDR3 here is CASSRQGQQFF. CDR3 coding DNA: TGTGCCAGCAGTCGACAGGGCCAGCAGTTCTTC.

The chain joins TRBV30 to TRBJ2-5; 7 nucleotides match TRBD1. This CDR3 comprises 15 residues. V lost 3 bases to trimming and J lost 7 bases; unmatched junction nucleotides: 14. The germline V gene encodes CDR1 GTSNPN and CDR2 SVGIG (reference sequence). The CDR3 loop is CAWSPGTVTIGTQYF. In DNA form, the CDR3 reads TGTGCCTGGAGCCCTGGGACAGTCACTATCGGGACCCAGTACTTC.

The chain has TRBV4-1 and TRBJ2-7; 8 nucleotides agree with TRBD1. Germline V lookup: CDR1 MGHRA, CDR2 YSYEKL. This CDR3 region has 14 residues. Losses at the gene ends were 3 bases for V and 5 bases for J; bases not matched to a gene: 6. CDR3 sequence reads: CASSQPDRVHEQYF. The CDR3 region has the DNA TGCGCCAGCAGCCAGCCGGACAGGGTCCACGAGCAGTACTTC.

The V gene is TRBV4-2, the J gene TRBJ1-4, with D unresolved. CDR3 length equals 15 residues. V lost 1 base and J 4 bases, leaving 10 bases between the germline ends. CDR1 is LGHNA, CDR2 YNFKEQ, per germline. This chain's CDR3 is CASSQGGEVNEKLFF. In DNA, the CDR3 is TGTGCCAGCAGCCAAGGAGGTGAGGTTAATGAAAAACTGTTTTTT.

The rearrangement uses TRBV7-2 and TRBJ2-5, with TRBD1 matching 10 bases. This CDR3 has 15 residues. Trimming took 3 bases from V and 2 from J; bases not matched to a gene: 3. Germline-derived CDR1 and CDR2 are SGHTA and FQGNSA. The CDR3 sequence is CASSFRQGAQETQYF. The CDR3 DNA reads as TGTGCCAGCAGCTTTCGACAGGGGGCTCAAGAGACCCAGTACTTC.

J is TRBJ1-2 and V is TRBV12-3 or TRBV12-4; D gene uncertain. This CDR3 is built from 12 residues. The V gene lost 1 base and the J gene lost 7 bases, with 7 bases spanning the gap. The CDR3 nucleotides are TGTGCCAGCAGTTTAGGCCCGAGTGGCTACACCTTC. Protein product: CASSLGPSGYTF.

This clone has a single count. The chain carries TRBV9 and TRBJ1-3; no definite D call. This CDR3 comprises 15 residues. Germline CDR1 and CDR2: SGDLS and YYNGEE. V gave up 0 bases and J gave up 0 bases, with 7 bases separating them. This CDR3 is CASSVGASSGNTIYF. The CDR3 nucleotides read TGTGCCAGCAGCGTAGGGGCGAGCTCTGGAAACACCATATATTTT.

The CDR3 sequence: CASSSNGGRLNTQYF. DNA of the CDR3: TGCGCCAGCAGCTCGAATGGAGGTCGTTTAAATACGCAGTATTTT. The chain has TRBV5-1 and TRBJ2-3; tentatively, D is TRBD2 (5 bases). The CDR3 covers 15 residues. Trimming took 3 bases from V and 7 from J, leaving 18 bases between them. Germline CDR1 is SGHRS and CDR2 is YFSETQ.

This clone was seen a handful of times. J is TRBJ2-1 and V is TRBV5-1; 10 nucleotides line up with TRBD2. The CDR3 totals 15 residues. CDR1 and CDR2 (germline): SGHRS, YFSETQ. Trimming cost V 5 bases and J 8 bases; bases outside gene matches: 10. This CDR3 reads CASSQVLAGGHEQFF. In nucleotides, the CDR3 is TGCGCCAGCAGTCAAGTATTAGCGGGAGGCCATGAGCAGTTCTTC.

The rearrangement uses TRBV6-6 and TRBJ1-2, with a possible D match to TRBD1 (6 bases). This CDR3 is built from 16 residues. Trimming left V 8 bases short and J 4 bases short, with 23 bases between. Germline CDR1 is MNHNY and CDR2 is SVGAGI (reference sequence). The CDR3 DNA sequence: TGTGCCAGCTCGCGACTAGAGGGGGGGCAAGGCTATGGCTACACCTTC. It is translated as CASSRLEGGQGYGYTF.

The chain links TRBV6-5 to TRBJ1-2; TRBD1 is a possible D gene (6 bases). The CDR3 has 13 residues. Germline CDR1 and CDR2: MNHEY and SVGAGI. Trimming left V 6 bases short and J 4 bases short, with 12 bases between. CDR3 nucleotides: TGTGCCAGCAGGGACGAAGGGGGCTATGGCTACACCTTC. Its protein product is CASRDEGGYGYTF.

The gene calls are TRBV7-2 and TRBJ2-1; D might be TRBD2 (5 bases). V lost 1 base to trimming and J lost 4 bases, with 11 bases between them. Germline CDR1 is SGHTA and CDR2 is FQGNSA. CDR3 length equals 15 residues. CDR3 amino acids: CASSLDQRTYNEQFF. CDR3 DNA: TGTGCCAGCAGCTTAGACCAGCGGACTTACAATGAGCAGTTCTTC.

V gene TRBV15 combines with J gene TRBJ2-7; 7 nucleotides align to TRBD2. Trimming took 0 bases from V and 6 from J; bases not matched to a gene: 14. Germline V gives CDR1 LNHNV, CDR2 YYDKDF (reference sequence). The CDR3 loop spans 17 amino acids. CDR3 DNA: TGTGCCACCAGCAGAGAGTCCGACGGCCGACTAGCTCGCGAGCAGTACTTC. Amino acids: CATSRESDGRLAREQYF.

V and J are TRBV28 and TRBJ1-5; D is unclear. The V end lost 3 bases, the J end lost 7 bases, and 7 bases lay between the germline ends. The CDR3 spans 12 residues. Per germline, CDR1 MDHEN and CDR2 SYDVKM. CDR3 DNA sequence: TGTGCCAGCAGTTTTTTAGAGCAGCCCCAGCATTTT. Translation gives CASSFLEQPQHF.

V and J are TRBV9 and TRBJ1-2; D ambiguous. The CDR3 has 12 amino acids. The V end was cut by 4 bases, the J end by 8 bases, with 12 bases between. Germline-derived CDR1 and CDR2 are SGDLS and YYNGEE. CDR3 loop: CASSHPRKGYTF. The CDR3 DNA reads TGTGCCAGCAGCCATCCTAGGAAGGGCTACACCTTC.

The chain uses TRBV7-9 and TRBJ1-5; 8 bases line up with TRBD1. Per the germline V gene, CDR1 is SEHNR and CDR2 is FQNEAQ (reference sequence). V lost 4 bases and J lost 0; bases outside the gene matches: 14. The CDR3 loop spans 19 amino acids. The CDR3 DNA follows: TGTGCCAGCAGCTCTGACTCGGACAGGGCCCTACTTAGCAATCAGCCCCAGCATTTT. Its protein product is CASSSDSDRALLSNQPQHF.